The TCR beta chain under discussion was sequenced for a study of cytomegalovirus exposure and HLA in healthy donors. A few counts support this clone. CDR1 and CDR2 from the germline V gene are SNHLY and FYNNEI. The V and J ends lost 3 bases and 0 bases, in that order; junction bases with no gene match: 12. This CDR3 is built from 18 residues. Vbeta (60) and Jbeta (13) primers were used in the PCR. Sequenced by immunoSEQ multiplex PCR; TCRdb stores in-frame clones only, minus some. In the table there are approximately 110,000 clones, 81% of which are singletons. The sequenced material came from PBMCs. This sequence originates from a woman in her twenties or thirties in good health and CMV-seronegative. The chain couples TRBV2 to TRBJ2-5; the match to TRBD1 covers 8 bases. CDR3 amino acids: CASSDPGQVYRYQETQYF. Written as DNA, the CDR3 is TGTGCCAGCAGTGACCCGGGACAGGTTTATCGGTACCAAGAGACCCAGTACTTC.